What follows is one TCR beta chain and its context. No antigen is known for it. The data were taken from a study of T cell repertoires in aging, cancer and after chemotherapy. The wider study: Donor ages fell into six groups from 30 or younger up to 70 or older. Study findings and constraints: In each cancer cohort, median generation probability increased across chemotherapy, suggesting thymic output rebounded.

Looked up from germline, CDR1 is MNHNS and CDR2 is SASEGT. Trimming stripped 1 base from V and 3 bases from J, with 7 bases between. The CDR3 consists of 13 residues. The template was genomic DNA from peripheral blood, not RNA. TRB rearrangements spanning V, D and J were amplified using mixed TRB-A/B primers. TCRdb used MiXCR to reprocess the multiplex PCR reads, holding one entry per CDR3 protein. The sample carries some 19,000 distinct CDR3 sequences, approximately 40% recorded once. This sequence originates from a human donor with a solid tumor. Source material: blood. The chain couples TRBV6-1 to TRBJ2-7; possible D gene TRBD1, 6 bases. The CDR3 DNA reads TGTGCCAGCAGTGAAGGGGACAACTACGAGCAGTACTTC. The encoded protein is CASSEGDNYEQYF.